The present T cell receptor (beta chain) was sequenced within a study of response to subunit inactivated influenza vaccine. TCRdb independently ran MiXCR on the RT-PCR reads; one entry per CDR3 protein. Among roughly 670,000 distinct CDR3 sequences listed, 14% were seen once. Here the sequenced sample was PBMCs from blood, taken approximately 15 days before vaccination. This clonotype was sampled from a man aged 45-65 years who received an inactivated influenza vaccine.

The CDR3 DNA follows: TGTGCCAGCAGCCCCCCCGGGGCAGGGCGTGGGGAGACCCAGTACTTC. Translation gives CASSPPGAGRGETQYF. This chain joins TRBV28 and TRBJ2-5; D might be TRBD1 or TRBD2, each matching 5 bases. Germline-derived CDR1 and CDR2 are MDHEN and SYDVKM. The ends were cut back, 6 bases at V and 5 bases at J, with 22 bases in the middle. There are 16 residues in the CDR3.